Below, 23 T cell receptor beta chains from the same sample are listed, as sequenced in a study of PD-1 blockade in mismatch repair-deficient tumors. Profiled with immunoSEQ multiplex PCR; TCRdb holds only in-frame clones, not every one. The data show tens of thousands of clones, around 80% seen once. The sequences come from peripheral blood, collected 2 weeks after starting pembrolizumab. All receptors derive from an adult with mismatch repair-deficient cancer.

This clone was seen a few times. This chain links TRBV9 with TRBJ1-1; the D is unclear. Trimming pared 0 bases from V and 3 bases from J, leaving 3 bases between. The CDR3 runs to 12 residues. Germline CDR1 reads SGDLS; CDR2 reads YYNGEE. The chain's CDR3 is CASSVADTEAFF. In DNA form, the CDR3 reads TGTGCCAGCAGCGTAGCCGACACTGAAGCTTTCTTT. The full variable domain, completed using reference TRBV9 and TRBJ1-1, is DSGVTQTPKHLITATGQRVTLRCSPRSGDLSVYWYQQSLDQGLQFLIQYYNGEERAKGNILERFSAQQFPDLHSELNLSSLELGDSALYFCASSVADTEAFFGQGTRLTVV.

V usage is TRBV19 and J usage is TRBJ2-5, with D uncertain. V was cut by 5 bases and J by 2 bases, with 6 bases left in between. From germline, CDR1 is LNHDA and CDR2 SQIVND (reference sequence). The CDR3 length is 12 residues. CDR3 protein: CASSLGQETQYF. The CDR3 DNA sequence: TGTGCCAGTAGTCTGGGGCAAGAGACCCAGTACTTC.

CDR3 residues: CAISGNQGQDQPQHF. The CDR3, as DNA: TGTGCCATCAGTGGTAATCAGGGGCAAGATCAGCCCCAGCATTTT. V is TRBV10-3 and J is TRBJ1-5; TRBD1 is a possible D gene (6 bases). The CDR3 is made up of 15 amino acids. V was clipped by 4 bases and J by 5 bases, with 15 bases between them. Germline loops: CDR1 ENHRY, CDR2 SYGVKD.

The chain recombines TRBV6-5 with TRBJ2-2; 9 nucleotides line up with TRBD2. Unmatched junction bases numbered 11, after V lost 2 bases and J lost 10 bases. Germline lookup yields CDR1 MNHEY and CDR2 SVGAGI. CDR3 length: 16 residues. CDR3 sequence (DNA): TGTGCCAGCAGTTACGGGGCGGGAGGGCCCTCGGCGGAGCTGTTTTTT. Amino acid sequence: CASSYGAGGPSAELFF.

This clone was counted between two and nine times. The chain combines TRBV6-5 with TRBJ1-3; D remains ambiguous. V shed 7 bases and J shed 2 bases, with 15 bases lying between them. CDR1 MNHEY and CDR2 SVGAGI come from the germline V gene. This CDR3 spans 15 amino acids. For the CDR3, the DNA is TGTGCCAGCACTCTCGACGGAGGAACTGGAAACACCATATATTTT. This sequence encodes CASTLDGGTGNTIYF.

The CDR3: CASSSSGPYNEQFF. The CDR3 DNA is TGTGCCAGCAGTTCAAGCGGACCTTACAATGAGCAGTTCTTC. This chain uses TRBV27 with TRBJ2-1, with a possible D match to TRBD2 (5 bases). V shed 4 bases and J shed 4 bases, with 11 bases lying between them. The CDR3 is made up of 14 amino acids. Germline V CDR1 and CDR2: MNHEY, SMNVEV (reference sequence).

This CDR3 reads CASSPSGLAGVNEQYF. Here the CDR3 DNA reads TGTGCCAGCTCACCATCCGGGCTAGCGGGAGTAAACGAGCAGTACTTC. The rearrangement joins TRBV18 to TRBJ2-7; the match to TRBD2 covers 10 bases. The CDR3 loop spans 16 amino acids. Germline assignment: CDR1 KGHSH and CDR2 LQKENI. Trimming took 2 bases from V and 5 from J; bases not matched to a gene: 9. The whole variable domain, filled in from reference TRBV18 and TRBJ2-7, reads NAGVMQNPRHLVRRRGQEARLRCSPMKGHSHVYWYRQLPEEGLKFMVYLQKENIIDESGMPKERFSAEFPKEGPSILRIQQVVRGDSAAYFCASSPSGLAGVNEQYFGPGTRLTVT.

The V call is TRBV9, the J call TRBJ2-2, with D hard to call. The germline V gene encodes CDR1 SGDLS and CDR2 YYNGEE. The CDR3 runs to 15 residues. The ends were cut back, 3 bases at V and 1 base at J, with 10 bases in the middle. CDR3 in amino acids: CASSGVSGNTGELFF. The CDR3 DNA sequence: TGTGCCAGCAGCGGGGTATCGGGGAACACCGGGGAGCTGTTTTTT.

This chain uses TRBV6-6 with TRBJ2-5, with D unresolved. V gave up 4 bases and J gave up 2 bases, with 5 bases separating them. Germline V gene data show CDR1 as MNHNY and CDR2 as SVGAGI (reference sequence). The CDR3 is made up of 12 amino acids. Here the CDR3 reads CASSWSQETQYF. CDR3 sequence (DNA): TGTGCCAGCAGTTGGTCTCAAGAGACCCAGTACTTC.

This chain joins TRBV12-5 and TRBJ2-6; D could derive from TRBD1 or TRBD2 (5 bases each). Germline V CDR1 and CDR2: LGHNT, FRNRAP. This CDR3 contains 14 residues. V was clipped by 6 bases and J by 0 bases, with 6 bases between them. Written as DNA, the CDR3 is TGTGCTAGTGGCGGGACCTCTGGGGCCAACGTCCTGACTTTC. It is translated as CASGGTSGANVLTF.

Only a few counts were recorded for this clone. The chain couples TRBV6-1 to TRBJ2-7; the D is unclear. This CDR3 has 11 residues. Germline V gene sequence: CDR1 MNHNS, CDR2 SASEGT. V was cut by 0 bases and J by 6 bases, with 3 bases left in between. Here the CDR3 reads CASSEAFEQYF. For the CDR3, the DNA is TGTGCCAGCAGTGAAGCGTTCGAGCAGTACTTC.

This chain joins TRBV4-2 and TRBJ2-1; D unclear. Germline V gives CDR1 LGHNA, CDR2 YNFKEQ. The V end lost 0 bases, the J end lost 0 bases, and 12 bases lay between the germline ends. The CDR3 sequence is 17 residues long. CDR3 amino acids: CASSQDAPIDSYNEQFF. As DNA, the CDR3 is TGTGCCAGCAGCCAAGATGCGCCTATAGACTCCTACAATGAGCAGTTCTTC.

The chain is built from TRBV6-6 and TRBJ2-7; D unresolved. The CDR3 sequence is 11 residues long. V was cut by 2 bases and J by 7 bases, with 6 bases left in between. Germline V gives CDR1 MNHNY, CDR2 SVGAGI (reference sequence). The CDR3: CASSYQNEQYF. As DNA, the CDR3 is TGTGCCAGCAGTTACCAGAATGAGCAGTACTTC.

The chain uses TRBV7-9 and TRBJ2-7; the D call may be TRBD1 or TRBD2 (5 bases each). The CDR3 has 13 residues. Germline CDR1 reads SEHNR; CDR2 reads FQNEAQ (reference sequence). The germline V and J ends were trimmed by 4 bases and 6 bases, with 13 bases remaining between them. The CDR3 loop is CASSYPRGSEQYF. As DNA, the CDR3 is TGTGCCAGCAGCTACCCCCGGGGCAGCGAGCAGTACTTC.

The gene calls are TRBV5-6 and TRBJ1-2, with TRBD1 identical over 7 bases. This CDR3 is 12 amino acids long. Trimming cost V 3 bases and J 6 bases; bases outside gene matches: 2. CDR1 and CDR2 from the germline V gene are SGHDT and YYEEEE. CDR3 sequence: CASSSGTDGYTF. CDR3 in DNA: TGTGCCAGCAGCTCCGGGACAGATGGCTACACCTTC.

The genes are TRBV25-1 and TRBJ2-7; 7 bases match TRBD2. Germline CDR1 reads MGHDK; CDR2 reads SYGVNS. This CDR3 region has 15 residues. V trimming: 7 bases; J trimming: 2 bases; junction bases outside the gene matches: 11. The CDR3 nucleotides are TGTGCCAGCAATCCCGGGGGGACCGGAGCCTACGAGCAGTACTTC. The encoded protein is CASNPGGTGAYEQYF.

V usage is TRBV19 and J usage is TRBJ2-3, with D unresolved. Trimming took off 5 bases at V and 5 bases at J, with 17 bases between the two ends. This CDR3 is built from 15 residues. Germline CDR1 LNHDA, CDR2 SQIVND (reference sequence). CDR3 bases: TGTGCCAGTAGTTGGTCCCTCAATACGGTAGATACGCAGTATTTT. Encoded protein: CASSWSLNTVDTQYF.

The V gene is TRBV25-1, the J gene TRBJ2-1, with 9 bases identical to TRBD1. V was pared by 0 bases and J by 8 bases, with 8 bases of the junction left unmatched. This CDR3 contains 16 residues. Looked up from germline, CDR1 is MGHDK and CDR2 is SYGVNS. The CDR3, as DNA: TGTGCCAGCAGTGAATATAATGACAGGGGGTCTGATGAGCAGTTCTTC. Protein sequence: CASSEYNDRGSDEQFF.

This chain links TRBV27 with TRBJ1-1; D perhaps matches TRBD1 (6 bases). The CDR3 spans 13 residues. Trimming stripped 4 bases from V and 6 bases from J, with 12 bases between. CDR1 MNHEY and CDR2 SMNVEV come from the germline V gene (reference sequence). The DNA for the CDR3 is TGTGCCAGCAGTTCGATTACAGGGTCTGAAGCTTTCTTT. This sequence encodes CASSSITGSEAFF.

Comments on this clone: The sample holds other DNA sequences that translate to the same CDR3. The J gene is TRBJ2-7, the V gene TRBV29-1, with a tentative D call TRBD1 (5 bases). Deletions cut 6 bases from V and 3 bases from J, with 9 bases between. Germline CDR1 and CDR2: SQVTM and ANQGSEA. The CDR3 extends over 11 amino acids. Written as DNA, the CDR3 is TGCAGCGTGGGGCAAAACTACGAGCAGTACTTC. It encodes CSVGQNYEQYF.

V is TRBV7-9 and J is TRBJ2-1; 7 bases fit TRBD2. Trimming removed 6 bases from V and 7 bases from J; junction bases left unmatched: 9. The CDR3 is made up of 14 amino acids. CDR1 SEHNR and CDR2 FQNEAQ come from the germline V gene (reference sequence). CDR3: CASRREAGVNEQFF. In DNA, the CDR3 is TGTGCCAGCAGGAGAGAGGCGGGAGTGAATGAGCAGTTCTTC.

The J gene is TRBJ1-2, the V gene TRBV12-5; possible D gene TRBD1, 5 bases. Germline CDR1 reads LGHNT; CDR2 reads FRNRAP. The CDR3 extends over 16 amino acids. Trimming took off 0 bases at V and 2 bases at J, with 13 bases between the two ends. The DNA of the CDR3 is TGTGCTAGTGGTTTGGTACGGGACGCCACGAACTATGGCTACACCTTC. Amino acids: CASGLVRDATNYGYTF.

The J gene is TRBJ1-1, the V gene TRBV7-9; D not resolved. Deletions cut 0 bases from V and 4 bases from J, with 15 bases between. The CDR3 loop spans 16 amino acids. CDR1 and CDR2 from the germline V gene are SEHNR and FQNEAQ (reference sequence). The DNA for the CDR3 is TGTGCCAGCAGCTTAGCGCGTCACGCGGGCGGCACTGAAGCTTTCTTT. This gives the protein CASSLARHAGGTEAFF.